A single sample gave rise to the 24 T cell receptor beta chains below, sequenced in a study of neoadjuvant nivolumab and ipilimumab in lung cancer. TCRdb keeps only in-frame clones here, not all; method: immunoSEQ multiplex PCR. Seen here are 9,700 or so clones, around 77% observed once, and the top ten hold 7.5%. Source: tumor tissue, taken after neoadjuvant nivolumab, alone or with ipilimumab, at or shortly before surgery. All receptors come from an adult with non-small cell lung cancer. Some clones in this sample may be carry-over from other donors' samples.

Comment on this clone: Sequence at one end of the junction differs from germline and may be a read error. The chain uses TRBV4-2 and TRBJ2-1, with 7 bases fitting TRBD2. There are 16 residues in the CDR3. The V gene's germline CDR1 is LGHNA and CDR2 YNFKEQ. In DNA, the CDR3 is TGTGCCAGCACCCAAGGGAGCGGGGAAGCCTACAATGAGCAGTTCTTC. It specifies CASTQGSGEAYNEQFF.

V gene TRBV27 combines with J gene TRBJ2-2, with TRBD1 matching over 7 bases. With V trimmed by 6 bases and J by 8 bases, 9 bases remained unmatched. CDR3 length equals 14 residues. Germline lookup yields CDR1 MNHEY and CDR2 SMNVEV (reference sequence). The CDR3 sequence: CASRRTGPLGELFF. The DNA for the CDR3 is TGTGCCAGCAGACGGACAGGCCCATTGGGGGAGCTGTTTTTT.

Notes on this clone: The same CDR3 arises from other DNA sequences in this sample as well. J is TRBJ1-3 and V is TRBV13; D not certain. Germline V gene data show CDR1 as PRHDT and CDR2 as FYEKMQ (reference sequence). This CDR3 comprises 15 residues. Trimming removed 1 base from V and 0 bases from J, with 7 bases in between. CDR3 coding DNA: TGTGCCAGCAGCTTAGACAGTAGCTCTGGAAACACCATATATTTT. Encoded protein: CASSLDSSSGNTIYF. Based on the CDR3 plus reference TRBV13 and TRBJ1-3, the full variable domain is AAGVIQSPRHLIKEKRETATLKCYPIPRHDTVYWYQQGPGQDPQFLISFYEKMQSDKGSIPDRFSAQQFSDYHSELNMSSLELGDSALYFCASSLDSSSGNTIYFGEGSWLTVV.

This sequence joins TRBV11-3 and TRBJ2-3; D is unclear. The ends were cut back, 1 base at V and 0 bases at J, with 5 bases in the middle. The CDR3 has 14 amino acids. Germline loops: CDR1 SGHNT, CDR2 YENEEA. The CDR3 spells CASSLVSSTDTQYF. The DNA for the CDR3 is TGTGCCAGCAGCTTAGTCTCCAGCACAGATACGCAGTATTTT.

This chain joins TRBV9 and TRBJ2-6, with 7 bases matching TRBD1. CDR3 length: 15 residues. CDR1 is SGDLS and CDR2 is YYNGEE in the germline V gene. J gave up 1 base and V 4 bases, and 2 bases lay outside the gene matches. CDR3 sequence (DNA): TGTGCCAGCAGCCCACAGGGGTCTGGGGCCAACGTCCTGACTTTC. It yields the protein CASSPQGSGANVLTF.

The chain employs TRBV30 and TRBJ1-4, with D possibly being TRBD1 (5 bases). Germline loops: CDR1 GTSNPN, CDR2 SVGIG (reference sequence). The CDR3 totals 13 residues. V was cut by 5 bases and J by 4 bases, with 11 bases left in between. The CDR3 region is CAWRQGDNEKLFF. CDR3 sequence (DNA): TGTGCCTGGCGCCAGGGAGATAATGAAAAACTGTTTTTT.

The V gene is TRBV7-9, the J gene TRBJ1-5; D is ambiguous. The germline gives CDR1 SEHNR, CDR2 FQNEAQ (reference sequence). This CDR3 has 15 amino acids. V lost 3 bases and J lost 0, with 9 bases in between. As DNA, the CDR3 is TGTGCCAGCAGCTTTTCCCGGGATAGCAATCAGCCCCAGCATTTT. Translated, it gives CASSFSRDSNQPQHF.

This chain connects TRBV11-2 to TRBJ2-1; no clear D gene. Germline V gene lookup returns CDR1 SGHAT and CDR2 FQNNGV. V was cut by 3 bases and J by 6 bases, with 12 bases left in between. This CDR3 is built from 14 residues. This CDR3 is CASSFPRSPNEQFF. The CDR3 nucleotides read TGTGCCAGCAGCTTCCCTCGGTCTCCCAATGAGCAGTTCTTC.

V usage is TRBV15 and J usage is TRBJ1-5, with a weak D call TRBD1 (5 bases). CDR1 and CDR2 (germline): LNHNV, YYDKDF (reference sequence). The CDR3 consists of 17 residues. Trimming left V 0 bases short and J 0 bases short, with 12 bases between. CDR3 protein: CATSREIRDYSNQPQHF. CDR3 sequence (DNA): TGTGCCACCAGCAGAGAGATCAGGGACTATAGCAATCAGCCCCAGCATTTT. Variable domain in full (rest from reference TRBV15 and TRBJ1-5): DAMVIQNPRYQVTQFGKPVTLSCSQTLNHNVMYWYQQKSSQAPKLLFHYYDKDFNNEADTPDNFQSRRPNTSFCFLDIRSPGLGDTAMYLCATSREIRDYSNQPQHFGDGTRLSIL.

The chain recombines TRBV6-6 with TRBJ2-7; D perhaps matches TRBD2 (5 bases). Trimming took off 8 bases at V and 8 bases at J, with 19 bases between the two ends. The CDR3 loop spans 13 amino acids. Germline V gene data show CDR1 as MNHNY and CDR2 as SVGAGI (reference sequence). CDR3 sequence reads: CASLAETSNQQYF. CDR3 sequence (DNA): TGTGCCAGCCTAGCCGAGACCTCTAACCAGCAGTACTTC.

V is TRBV25-1 and J is TRBJ2-7; D remains unclear. The CDR3 totals 13 residues. V was trimmed by 5 bases and J by 2 bases, leaving 10 bases between them. Per germline, CDR1 MGHDK and CDR2 SYGVNS. CDR3 loop: CASSQVLAYEQYF. CDR3 coding DNA: TGTGCCAGCAGTCAGGTGTTAGCCTACGAGCAGTACTTC.

V and J are TRBV2 and TRBJ1-6; no definite D call. CDR3 length equals 16 residues. V lost 6 bases and J lost 0, with 12 bases in between. Germline CDR1 is SNHLY and CDR2 is FYNNEI. The CDR3 spells CASRRDGSSYNSPLHF. The CDR3 DNA sequence: TGTGCCAGCAGACGAGACGGAAGCTCCTATAATTCACCCCTCCACTTT.

The CDR3 coding sequence is TGCGCCAGCAGCTGGGGGGGCACTGAAGCTTTCTTT. It specifies CASSWGGTEAFF. The rearrangement links TRBV5-1 to TRBJ1-1; the D gene is possibly TRBD1 (5 bases). From germline, CDR1 is SGHRS and CDR2 YFSETQ. CDR3 length: 12 residues. V was trimmed by 3 bases and J by 4 bases, leaving 7 bases between them.

This chain joins TRBV6-5 and TRBJ1-2; D may be TRBD1 (5 bases). Per germline, CDR1 MNHEY and CDR2 SVGAGI. This CDR3 comprises 13 residues. The V end lost 4 bases, the J end lost 6 bases, and 12 bases lay between the germline ends. The chain's CDR3 is CASSSWGYHGYTF. CDR3 sequence (DNA): TGTGCCAGCAGTTCTTGGGGGTACCATGGCTACACCTTC.

In DNA form, the CDR3 reads TGTGCCAGCAGCGAGGGACAGGGTTGGGAGCCCCAGCATTTT. Amino acid sequence: CASSEGQGWEPQHF. V usage is TRBV9 and J usage is TRBJ1-5; TRBD1 agrees at 9 bases. The CDR3 runs to 14 residues. V gave up 3 bases and J gave up 8 bases; unmatched junction bases: 6. In germline, CDR1 is SGDLS, CDR2 YYNGEE.

The chain employs TRBV5-1 and TRBJ2-2, with D perhaps matching TRBD1 or TRBD2 (9 bases each). Germline V gives CDR1 SGHRS, CDR2 YFSETQ. This CDR3 is 20 amino acids long. V lost 2 bases and J 4 bases, leaving 27 bases between the germline ends. This chain's CDR3 is CASSFFGTGKTSGFTGELFF. CDR3 nucleotides: TGCGCCAGCAGCTTTTTTGGGACAGGGAAGACTAGCGGCTTCACCGGGGAGCTGTTTTTT.

The chain is built from TRBV30 and TRBJ2-3, with TRBD2 identical over 12 bases. Germline V gene lookup returns CDR1 GTSNPN and CDR2 SVGIG (reference sequence). V lost 7 bases, J lost 3 bases, and 8 bases stayed unmatched. This CDR3 has 15 residues. CDR3 nucleotides: TGTGCCTCATTCTCTGGACTAGCGGGAACAGATACGCAGTATTTT. The encoded protein is CASFSGLAGTDTQYF.

V usage is TRBV7-2 and J usage is TRBJ1-6; D gene unclear. The CDR3 has 16 residues. In germline, CDR1 is SGHTA, CDR2 FQGNSA. The V gene lost 2 bases and the J gene lost 0 bases, with 8 bases spanning the gap. CDR3 protein: CASSLPESSYNSPLHF. CDR3 nucleotides: TGTGCCAGCAGCTTACCGGAGAGCTCCTATAATTCACCCCTCCACTTT.

This clone counts as medium-sized (0.01 to 0.1%). This chain links TRBV30 with TRBJ2-7, with 11 bases aligning to TRBD1. V trimming: 5 bases; J trimming: 5 bases; junction bases outside the gene matches: 8. The CDR3 sequence is 14 residues long. Germline values: CDR1 GTSNPN, CDR2 SVGIG (reference sequence). The CDR3 here is CAWGSGQGAHEQYF. The CDR3 DNA reads TGTGCCTGGGGATCCGGACAGGGGGCACACGAGCAGTACTTC.

V is TRBV11-3 and J is TRBJ2-5, with TRBD1 as a possible D gene (6 bases). Germline V gene lookup returns CDR1 SGHNT and CDR2 YENEEA. Trimming took off 3 bases at V and 5 bases at J, with 10 bases between the two ends. The CDR3 has 13 residues. The CDR3 nucleotides are TGTGCCAGCAGCTTCAGGGGCGGGGAGACCCAGTACTTC. Protein: CASSFRGGETQYF.

The rearrangement links TRBV18 to TRBJ1-6; D unresolved. Germline assignment: CDR1 KGHSH and CDR2 LQKENI. V lost 2 bases and J 8 bases, leaving 10 bases between the germline ends. The CDR3 consists of 14 residues. The CDR3, as DNA: TGTGCCAGCTCACCAGACATCGGTTATTCACCCCTCCACTTT. This translates into CASSPDIGYSPLHF. The full variable domain, in which reference TRBV18 and TRBJ1-6 provide the parts outside the CDR3, is NAGVMQNPRHLVRRRGQEARLRCSPMKGHSHVYWYRQLPEEGLKFMVYLQKENIIDESGMPKERFSAEFPKEGPSILRIQQVVRGDSAAYFCASSPDIGYSPLHFGNGTRLTVT.

The CDR3 DNA reads TGTGCCAGCAGCTACCTTTTAGGGACAGGGCAAGAGACCCAGTACTTC. Its translation is CASSYLLGTGQETQYF. This sequence joins TRBV11-2 and TRBJ2-5, with 9 bases that match TRBD1. This CDR3 is 16 amino acids long. The germline CDR1 and CDR2 sequences are SGHAT and FQNNGV. The J segment lost 2 bases and the V segment lost 4 bases, leaving 8 bases of the junction unmatched.

The V and J genes are TRBV6-5 and TRBJ2-3; possible D gene TRBD2, 6 bases. CDR3 length equals 16 residues. Trimming cost V 0 bases and J 2 bases, with 12 bases left between them. Germline lookup yields CDR1 MNHEY and CDR2 SVGAGI. Here the CDR3 reads CASSYSGRGITDTQYF. CDR3 DNA sequence: TGTGCCAGCAGTTACTCCGGGCGGGGTATCACAGATACGCAGTATTTT.

The chain has TRBV5-1 and TRBJ1-2; D is unresolved. V lost 2 bases, J lost 4 bases, and 15 bases lay in between. The CDR3 spans 15 residues. Germline CDR1 SGHRS, CDR2 YFSETQ. This chain's CDR3 is CASSFERPQVYGYTF. As DNA, the CDR3 is TGCGCCAGCAGCTTCGAGCGCCCCCAGGTCTATGGCTACACCTTC.